Below are 8 T cell receptor beta chains sequenced from a single sample in a study of T cells after yellow fever vaccination. TCRdb re-derived calls from the 5' RACE reads in MiXCR, one entry per CDR3 protein. Found here are hundreds of thousands of distinct CDR3 sequences, under 14% of them singletons; the top ten hold less than 20%. The starting material was PBMCs, obtained on the day of the first yellow fever vaccination. The receptors were sampled from a young man who received the YFV17D yellow fever vaccine.

This clonotype was detected ten times or more. The DNA of the CDR3 is TGTGCCAGCAGCCAACACACCGGGGAGCTGTTTTTT. It is translated as CASSQHTGELFF. This chain connects TRBV3-1 to TRBJ2-2; no firm D call. V was trimmed by 2 bases and J by 3 bases, leaving 1 base between them. CDR3 length: 12 amino acids. CDR1 and CDR2 (germline): LGHDT, YNNKEL (reference sequence).

The chain is built from TRBV5-1 and TRBJ2-1; D remains ambiguous. Deletions cut 0 bases from V and 9 bases from J, with 7 bases between. CDR1 is SGHRS and CDR2 is YFSETQ in the germline V gene. The CDR3 totals 12 residues. The CDR3 reads CASSLDPSEQFF. DNA of the CDR3: TGCGCCAGCAGCTTGGACCCATCTGAGCAGTTCTTC. Filled out from reference TRBV5-1 and TRBJ2-1, the complete variable domain reads KAGVTQTPRYLIKTRGQQVTLSCSPISGHRSVSWYQQTPGQGLQFLFEYFSETQRNKGNFPGRFSGRQFSNSRSEMNVSTLELGDSALYLCASSLDPSEQFFGPGTRLTVL.

In nucleotides, the CDR3 is TGCAGCGTTGAAGTTCAAGGGGTCGGTGATTATGGCTACACCTTC. Translating it yields CSVEVQGVGDYGYTF. The V call is TRBV29-1, the J call TRBJ1-2, with a tentative D call TRBD1 (5 bases). There are 15 residues in the CDR3. With 1 base removed from V and 5 bases from J, the gap between germline ends came to 17 bases. The germline gives CDR1 SQVTM, CDR2 ANQGSEA.

The chain couples TRBV20-1 to TRBJ2-5; TRBD2 agrees at 7 bases. This CDR3 comprises 13 residues. V was pared by 3 bases and J by 9 bases, with 10 bases of the junction left unmatched. Germline V gene lookup returns CDR1 DFQATT and CDR2 SNEGSKA (reference sequence). As DNA, the CDR3 is TGCAGTGCTAGGGGGGACTACGAGTCGGCCCAGTACTTC. The encoded protein is CSARGDYESAQYF.

This chain uses TRBV6-2 or TRBV6-3 with TRBJ2-7, with D unresolved. This CDR3 is 13 amino acids long. Germline values: CDR1 MNHEY, CDR2 SVGEGT. V lost 10 bases to trimming and J lost 4 bases, with 17 bases between them. CDR3 bases: TGTGCCACCAGGTCACCATTTGCTTACGAGCAGTACGTC. Translation: CATRSPFAYEQYV.

This clonotype was counted between two and nine times. The chain recombines TRBV5-1 with TRBJ1-2; D unresolved. Germline CDR1 reads SGHRS; CDR2 reads YFSETQ. The V gene lost 4 bases and the J gene lost 0 bases, with 10 bases spanning the gap. The CDR3 is 14 amino acids. CDR3 sequence: CASSQAAPNYGYTF. CDR3 DNA sequence: TGCGCCAGCAGCCAGGCAGCCCCTAACTATGGCTACACCTTC.

V gene TRBV6-1 combines with J gene TRBJ2-7; D gene uncertain. The ends were cut back, 6 bases at V and 0 bases at J, with 9 bases in the middle. CDR3 length equals 13 residues. Looked up from germline, CDR1 is MNHNS and CDR2 is SASEGT. The CDR3 coding sequence is TGTGCCAGCAGCAAACAGAGCTCCTACGAGCAGTACTTC. Its translation: CASSKQSSYEQYF.

At least ten counts were recorded for this clonotype. The chain joins TRBV5-1 to TRBJ1-1, with 8 nucleotides matching TRBD1. The CDR3 has 13 residues. V dropped 4 bases and J dropped 10; count of bases not matched to a gene: 9. Looked up from germline, CDR1 is SGHRS and CDR2 is YFSETQ. In DNA, the CDR3 is TGCGCCAGCAGCGAGGATCAGGGGGCGAGAGCTTTCTTT. Translation: CASSEDQGARAFF.